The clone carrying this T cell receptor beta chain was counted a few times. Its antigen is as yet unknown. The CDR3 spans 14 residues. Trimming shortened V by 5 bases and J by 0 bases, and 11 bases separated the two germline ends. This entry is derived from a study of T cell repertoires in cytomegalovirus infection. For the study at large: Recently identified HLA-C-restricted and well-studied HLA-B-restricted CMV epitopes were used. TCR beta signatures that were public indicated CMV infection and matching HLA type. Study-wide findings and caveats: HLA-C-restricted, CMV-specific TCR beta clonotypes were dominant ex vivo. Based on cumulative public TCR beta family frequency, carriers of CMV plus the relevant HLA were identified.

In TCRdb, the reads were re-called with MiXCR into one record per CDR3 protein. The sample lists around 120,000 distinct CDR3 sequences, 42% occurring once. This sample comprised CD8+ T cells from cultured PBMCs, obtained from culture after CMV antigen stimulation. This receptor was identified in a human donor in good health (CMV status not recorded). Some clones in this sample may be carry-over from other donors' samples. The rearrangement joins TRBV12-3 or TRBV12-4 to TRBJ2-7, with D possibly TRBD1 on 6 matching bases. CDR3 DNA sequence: TGTGCCAGCAGTCAGTGGGACACCTCCTACGAGCAGTACTTC. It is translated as CASSQWDTSYEQYF.